The source of this T cell receptor beta chain is a study of cytomegalovirus exposure and HLA in healthy donors. The PCR was carried out with 60 Vbeta primers and 13 Jbeta primers. Generated by immunoSEQ multiplex PCR, the TCRdb table keeps only in-frame clones and is missing some. This sample contains 100,000 to 150,000 clones. V shed 4 bases, J shed 7 bases, and the junction held 7 bases outside the gene matches. CDR1 is SGDLS, CDR2 YYNGEE, per germline. CDR3 length equals 14 residues. The specimen sequenced was PBMCs. This TCR was recovered from a young man in good health and CMV-seronegative. This chain uses TRBV9 with TRBJ1-5, with TRBD1 matching over 8 bases. CDR3 sequence: CASSSGQGGQPQHF. The CDR3 bases are TGTGCCAGCAGCTCCGGACAGGGTGGACAGCCCCAGCATTTT.